One and the same sample provided the 2 T cell receptor beta chains below, sequenced in a study of cytomegalovirus exposure and HLA in healthy donors (dated by TCRdb to the late 2010s). The library was produced with the immunoSEQ multiplex PCR assay. The multiplex PCR relied on a mix of 60 forward primers for TCR Vbeta segments and 13 reverse primers for TCR Jbeta segments. As stored in TCRdb, this immuneACCESS dataset retains in-frame rearrangements with V and J assigned. A fraction of the clones does not appear; measured against another copy, unresolved V genes explain less than half of the discrepancy, and the remainder lacks a known reason. This sample gives about 200,000 clones in total; around four fifths of them show up just once. The ten largest clones capture roughly 0.71% of the sample. The sequencing sample was made of PBMCs. These receptors came from a boy younger than 10 in good health and CMV-seronegative.

The genes are TRBV4-1 and TRBJ2-5; TRBD2 agrees at 13 bases. V was clipped by 0 bases and J by 4 bases; unmatched bases: 8. The CDR3 runs 18 residues. Germline-derived CDR1 and CDR2 are MGHRA and YSYEKL. The CDR3 is CASSQEAELAGGGETQYF. CDR3 sequence (DNA): TGCGCCAGCAGCCAAGAAGCCGAACTAGCGGGAGGGGGAGAGACCCAGTACTTC.

In this sample, this clone turned up once. The chain couples TRBV6-9 to TRBJ1-2; D is ambiguous. V was pared by 2 bases and J by 8 bases, with 12 bases between. CDR1 and CDR2 from the germline V gene are MNHGY and SVAAGI. The CDR3 is 13 residues long. CDR3 sequence: CASSYRASRGYTF. The CDR3 nucleotides are TGTGCCAGCAGTTATAGAGCGTCTAGAGGCTACACCTTC.